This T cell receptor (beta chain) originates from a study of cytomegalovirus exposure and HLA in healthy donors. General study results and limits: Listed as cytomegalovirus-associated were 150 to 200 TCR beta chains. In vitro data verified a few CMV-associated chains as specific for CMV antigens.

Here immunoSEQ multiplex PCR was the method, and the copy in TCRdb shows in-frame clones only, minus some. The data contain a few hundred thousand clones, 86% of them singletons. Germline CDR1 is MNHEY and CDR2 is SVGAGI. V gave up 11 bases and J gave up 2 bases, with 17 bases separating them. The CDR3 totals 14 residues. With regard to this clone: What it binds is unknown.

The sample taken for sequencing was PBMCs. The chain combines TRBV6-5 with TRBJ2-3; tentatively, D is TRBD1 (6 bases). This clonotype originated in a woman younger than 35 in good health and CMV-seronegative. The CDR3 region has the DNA TGTGCCTCGCGTAGGGACACCCTCACAGATACGCAGTATTTT. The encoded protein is CASRRDTLTDTQYF.